This record covers a single T cell receptor beta chain. The data stem from a study of blood T cell repertoires in COVID-19. In the original analysis: Amplified reference gene primers provided the basis for estimating nucleated cell counts. Sequencing used immunoSEQ multiplex PCR; TCRdb keeps in-frame clones, though not all of them. V and J calls and clone size are those listed in that table; D and trimming were worked out from the DNA. The sample has some 71,000 clones; less than 85% are singletons. Sequenced input: peripheral blood. This TCR was sampled from a man between 50 and 59 years old with COVID-19, enrolled during active disease.

Here the CDR3 DNA reads TGTGCCAGCAGCTTTTGGGCCCTCGGCTATGGCTACACCTTC. This encodes CASSFWALGYGYTF. J is TRBJ1-2 and V is TRBV7-2; no firm D call. Germline-derived CDR1 and CDR2 are SGHTA and FQGNSA. The ends were cut back, 3 bases at V and 4 bases at J, with 12 bases in the middle. This CDR3 has 14 residues.